Listed below are T cell receptor beta chains from one sample, sequenced in a study of cytomegalovirus exposure and HLA in healthy donors. Measured with immunoSEQ multiplex PCR; TCRdb has only the in-frame clones, and not every one. The sample includes about 79,000 clones, roughly two thirds of them seen just once. Input material: PBMCs. The receptors derive from a woman aged 45 to 65 in good health and CMV-seropositive. CDR3s include the opening cysteine and the closing phenylalanine or tryptophan. The D gene is left open where the match is weak. The listing skips clone size in some rows; elsewhere it reads once, few, many or a size class.

j_call: TRBJ2-7
cdr3_length: 15
v_call: TRBV11-1
d_call: TRBD1
clone_size: NA
cdr3_nt: TGTGCCAGCAGCTTAACCGGGACAGGCACCTACGAGCAGTACTTC
cdr3_aa: CASSLTGTGTYEQYF

j_call: TRBJ1-1
cdr3_length: 17
v_call: TRBV7-9
d_call: TRBD1
clone_size: NA
cdr3_nt: TGTGCCAGCAGCCAACACCCCGGGACAGGGGAGAACACTGAAGCTTTCTTT
cdr3_aa: CASSQHPGTGENTEAFF

j_call: TRBJ2-3
cdr3_length: 16
v_call: TRBV7-6
d_call: NA
clone_size: NA
cdr3_nt: TGTGCCAGCAGTCTCAAGGGGGGGCCAACCACAGATACGCAGTATTTT
cdr3_aa: CASSLKGGPTTDTQYF

j_call: TRBJ1-1
cdr3_length: 16
v_call: TRBV28
d_call: NA
clone_size: NA
cdr3_nt: TGTGCCAGCAGTTTCCCTCGGGGGGGAATGGGGACTGAAGCTTTCTTT
cdr3_aa: CASSFPRGGMGTEAFF

j_call: TRBJ2-5
cdr3_length: 12
v_call: TRBV5-1
d_call: NA
clone_size: NA
cdr3_nt: TGCGCCAGCAGCTTGTTCGGAGAGACCCAGTACTTC
cdr3_aa: CASSLFGETQYF

j_call: TRBJ2-1
cdr3_length: 19
v_call: TRBV7-9
d_call: TRBD2
clone_size: NA
cdr3_nt: TGTGCCAGCAGCCCTGGACTAGCGGGGGGGCGCAGGTCCTACAATGAGCAGTTCTTC
cdr3_aa: CASSPGLAGGRRSYNEQFF

j_call: TRBJ1-2
cdr3_length: 15
v_call: TRBV4-1
d_call: TRBD1
clone_size: NA
cdr3_nt: TGCGCCGGCAGCCAAGAGACAGGGTGGAACGCGGGCTACACCTTC
cdr3_aa: CAGSQETGWNAGYTF

j_call: TRBJ1-1
cdr3_length: 12
v_call: TRBV4-2
d_call: TRBD1
clone_size: NA
cdr3_nt: TGTGCCAGCAGCCCGGACAGGGCTGAAGCTTTCTTT
cdr3_aa: CASSPDRAEAFF

j_call: TRBJ1-2
cdr3_length: 13
v_call: TRBV7-9
d_call: NA
clone_size: NA
cdr3_nt: TGTGCCAGCAGCTTACCGTCGCGGGACTTCTACACCTTC
cdr3_aa: CASSLPSRDFYTF

j_call: TRBJ2-5
cdr3_length: 17
v_call: TRBV11-3
d_call: TRBD1
clone_size: NA
cdr3_nt: TGTGCCAGCAGCTCCCCTCCGACAGGGGGCCACCAAGAGACCCAGTACTTC
cdr3_aa: CASSSPPTGGHQETQYF

j_call: TRBJ1-4
cdr3_length: 15
v_call: TRBV27
d_call: TRBD1
clone_size: few
cdr3_nt: TGTGCCAGCAGACTCCTGGGACAGGATAATGAAAAACTGTTTTTT
cdr3_aa: CASRLLGQDNEKLFF

j_call: TRBJ2-5
cdr3_length: 14
v_call: TRBV6-6
d_call: TRBD1
clone_size: once
cdr3_nt: TGTGCCAGCAGTTACGGACAGGGGGACGAGACCCAGTACTTC
cdr3_aa: CASSYGQGDETQYF

j_call: TRBJ1-6
cdr3_length: 14
v_call: TRBV19
d_call: NA
clone_size: few
cdr3_nt: TGTGCCACCCGCCCGAGCTCCTATAATTCACCCCTCCACTTT
cdr3_aa: CATRPSSYNSPLHF

j_call: TRBJ2-1
cdr3_length: 14
v_call: TRBV7-3
d_call: TRBD1
clone_size: NA
cdr3_nt: TGTGCCAGCAGCAAAGACAGGGGAGTCAATGAGCAGTTCTTC
cdr3_aa: CASSKDRGVNEQFF

j_call: TRBJ2-5
cdr3_length: 11
v_call: TRBV5-6
d_call: NA
clone_size: NA
cdr3_nt: TGTGCCAGCAGCACCGGAGAGACCCAGTACTTC
cdr3_aa: CASSTGETQYF

j_call: TRBJ1-3
cdr3_length: 11
v_call: TRBV7-2
d_call: NA
clone_size: NA
cdr3_nt: TGTGCCAGCAGCCGAGCCAACACCATATATTTT
cdr3_aa: CASSRANTIYF

j_call: TRBJ2-5
cdr3_length: 15
v_call: TRBV7-9
d_call: TRBD1
clone_size: NA
cdr3_nt: TGTGCCAGCAGCGCAACCGACAGGGGGCTTGAGACCCAGTACTTC
cdr3_aa: CASSATDRGLETQYF

j_call: TRBJ2-1
cdr3_length: 11
v_call: TRBV10-1
d_call: NA
clone_size: NA
cdr3_nt: TGCGCCAGCAGCTCAGAGGGTGAGCAGTTCTTC
cdr3_aa: CASSSEGEQFF

j_call: TRBJ1-2
cdr3_length: 14
v_call: TRBV6-5
d_call: NA
clone_size: NA
cdr3_nt: TGTGCCAGCAGCCCAGGCAGTACTAACTATGGCTACACCTTC
cdr3_aa: CASSPGSTNYGYTF

j_call: TRBJ2-6
cdr3_length: 16
v_call: TRBV7-3
d_call: TRBD1
clone_size: NA
cdr3_nt: TGTGCCAGCAGCCGCGGACAGGGCTCTGGGGCCAACGTCCTGACTTTC
cdr3_aa: CASSRGQGSGANVLTF

j_call: TRBJ1-2
cdr3_length: 13
v_call: TRBV30
d_call: NA
clone_size: NA
cdr3_nt: TGTGCCTGGAGTGAAGGACTACACTATGGCTACACCTTC
cdr3_aa: CAWSEGLHYGYTF

j_call: TRBJ2-5
cdr3_length: 16
v_call: TRBV10-2
d_call: TRBD1
clone_size: NA
cdr3_nt: TGCGCCAGCAGTGATCCTAGGGGACAGGATGGGGAGACCCAGTACTTC
cdr3_aa: CASSDPRGQDGETQYF

j_call: TRBJ1-4
cdr3_length: 14
v_call: TRBV5-1
d_call: TRBD1
clone_size: NA
cdr3_nt: TGCGCCAGCAGCCCGGGGACAGGGTCTGAAAAACTGTTTTTT
cdr3_aa: CASSPGTGSEKLFF

j_call: TRBJ1-3
cdr3_length: 14
v_call: TRBV13
d_call: NA
clone_size: NA
cdr3_nt: TGTGCCAGCCGAGGGCAGAGCTCTGGAAACACCATATATTTT
cdr3_aa: CASRGQSSGNTIYF

j_call: TRBJ2-2
cdr3_length: 13
v_call: TRBV28
d_call: NA
clone_size: NA
cdr3_nt: TGTGCCGCCATGGGGGGAAACACCGGGGAGCTGTTTTTT
cdr3_aa: CAAMGGNTGELFF

j_call: TRBJ2-2
cdr3_length: 16
v_call: TRBV21-1
d_call: NA
clone_size: NA
cdr3_nt: TGTGCCAGCAGCAAGACTAGCGGCCGCGACACCGGGGAGCTGTTTTTT
cdr3_aa: CASSKTSGRDTGELFF

j_call: TRBJ1-3
cdr3_length: 14
v_call: TRBV6-5
d_call: NA
clone_size: NA
cdr3_nt: TGTGCCAGCAGACCCCAGGCCTCTGGAAACACCATATATTTT
cdr3_aa: CASRPQASGNTIYF

j_call: TRBJ2-1
cdr3_length: 19
v_call: TRBV19
d_call: TRBD1
clone_size: NA
cdr3_nt: TGTGCCAGTAGGGTTCTCGGACAGGGAGGAATCCGTCATGGAAATGAGCAGTTCTTC
cdr3_aa: CASRVLGQGGIRHGNEQFF

j_call: TRBJ2-5
cdr3_length: 17
v_call: TRBV5-5
d_call: TRBD1
clone_size: NA
cdr3_nt: TGTGCCAGCAGCTTGGCCGTGGGACAGGGGAGGAAAGAGACCCAGTACTTC
cdr3_aa: CASSLAVGQGRKETQYF

j_call: TRBJ2-7
cdr3_length: 15
v_call: TRBV5-1
d_call: NA
clone_size: NA
cdr3_nt: TGCGCCAGCAGGACGGGATTTACTTTGGGCTACGAGCAGTACTTC
cdr3_aa: CASRTGFTLGYEQYF

j_call: TRBJ2-3
cdr3_length: 15
v_call: TRBV29-1
d_call: TRBD2
clone_size: NA
cdr3_nt: TGCAGCGTTGGATCGCGGCGGGGGGGACTGGGTACGCAGTATTTT
cdr3_aa: CSVGSRRGGLGTQYF

j_call: TRBJ1-4
cdr3_length: 18
v_call: TRBV9
d_call: TRBD1
clone_size: NA
cdr3_nt: TGTGCCAGCAGGCGTAGTTCGGACAGGGGTGGGACTAATGAAAAACTGTTTTTT
cdr3_aa: CASRRSSDRGGTNEKLFF

j_call: TRBJ2-3
cdr3_length: 13
v_call: TRBV19
d_call: NA
clone_size: NA
cdr3_nt: TGTGCCAGTAGTCAGGGGCCGGCAGATACGCAGTATTTT
cdr3_aa: CASSQGPADTQYF

j_call: TRBJ2-1
cdr3_length: 15
v_call: TRBV6-1
d_call: NA
clone_size: NA
cdr3_nt: TGTGCCAGCAGTGAATGGGGGGGCCGGTACAATGAGCAGTTCTTC
cdr3_aa: CASSEWGGRYNEQFF

j_call: TRBJ2-7
cdr3_length: 11
v_call: TRBV11-1
d_call: NA
clone_size: NA
cdr3_nt: TGTGCCAGCAGCGGCTACTACGAGCAGTACTTC
cdr3_aa: CASSGYYEQYF

j_call: TRBJ2-1
cdr3_length: 17
v_call: TRBV10-3
d_call: TRBD2
clone_size: NA
cdr3_nt: TGTGCCATCAGTGAGTCGATAGCGGGGGGGGGCTACAATGAGCAGTTCTTC
cdr3_aa: CAISESIAGGGYNEQFF

j_call: TRBJ2-7
cdr3_length: 14
v_call: TRBV5-1
d_call: NA
clone_size: NA
cdr3_nt: TGCGCCAGCAGCTTGGTGGCAGGGAAATACGAGCAGTACTTC
cdr3_aa: CASSLVAGKYEQYF

j_call: TRBJ1-5
cdr3_length: 16
v_call: TRBV15
d_call: NA
clone_size: few
cdr3_nt: TGTGCCACCAGCAGGGCATCGGGGGGGAGCAATCAGCCCCAGCATTTT
cdr3_aa: CATSRASGGSNQPQHF

j_call: TRBJ2-3
cdr3_length: 15
v_call: TRBV7-7
d_call: NA
clone_size: NA
cdr3_nt: TGTGCCAGCAGCTTTAGCAGGGGCGGCACAGATACGCAGTATTTT
cdr3_aa: CASSFSRGGTDTQYF

j_call: TRBJ1-5
cdr3_length: 13
v_call: TRBV6-5
d_call: NA
clone_size: NA
cdr3_nt: TGTGCCAGCAGGCGAAATAGCAATCAGCCCCAGCATTTT
cdr3_aa: CASRRNSNQPQHF

j_call: TRBJ1-6
cdr3_length: 16
v_call: TRBV5-1
d_call: NA
clone_size: NA
cdr3_nt: TGCGCCAGCAGCTTTCGAACAGGGTCTTATAATTCACCCCTCCACTTT
cdr3_aa: CASSFRTGSYNSPLHF

j_call: TRBJ2-2
cdr3_length: 13
v_call: TRBV10-1
d_call: TRBD1
clone_size: NA
cdr3_nt: TGCGCCAGCAGTGAAGGACAGGTCGGGGAGCTGTTTTTT
cdr3_aa: CASSEGQVGELFF

j_call: TRBJ2-5
cdr3_length: 15
v_call: TRBV2
d_call: NA
clone_size: NA
cdr3_nt: TGTGCCAGCAGGGCCTATCTAGAACACGCGGAGACCCAGTACTTC
cdr3_aa: CASRAYLEHAETQYF

j_call: TRBJ2-5
cdr3_length: 15
v_call: TRBV19
d_call: TRBD2
clone_size: NA
cdr3_nt: TGTGCCAGTAGTATAACTAGCGATTTGGGAGAGACCCAGTACTTC
cdr3_aa: CASSITSDLGETQYF

j_call: TRBJ1-6
cdr3_length: 16
v_call: TRBV6-5
d_call: TRBD1
clone_size: NA
cdr3_nt: TGTGCCAGCAGTTACTCCCAGGGGGCGAGATATTCACCCCTCCACTTT
cdr3_aa: CASSYSQGARYSPLHF

j_call: TRBJ1-3
cdr3_length: 16
v_call: TRBV5-4
d_call: TRBD1
clone_size: NA
cdr3_nt: TGTGCCAGCAGCTTAGACCCCGGGACAGGTGGAAACACCATATATTTT
cdr3_aa: CASSLDPGTGGNTIYF

j_call: TRBJ1-2
cdr3_length: 14
v_call: TRBV18
d_call: NA
clone_size: NA
cdr3_nt: TGTGCCAGCTCGCGGGATGAGGTGACCTATGGCTACACCTTC
cdr3_aa: CASSRDEVTYGYTF

j_call: TRBJ2-1
cdr3_length: 15
v_call: TRBV19
d_call: TRBD2
clone_size: few
cdr3_nt: TGTGCCAGTAGGGTGACTAGCGGGCTGATCAATGAGCAGTTCTTC
cdr3_aa: CASRVTSGLINEQFF

j_call: TRBJ2-7
cdr3_length: 16
v_call: TRBV2
d_call: TRBD1
clone_size: NA
cdr3_nt: TGTGCCAGCAGTGAAGGAAAGGGGACAGTCTCCTACGAGCAGTACTTC
cdr3_aa: CASSEGKGTVSYEQYF

j_call: TRBJ1-2
cdr3_length: 13
v_call: TRBV2
d_call: NA
clone_size: NA
cdr3_nt: TGTGCCAGCCTCCGCCAATCCGAGTTTGGCTACACCTTC
cdr3_aa: CASLRQSEFGYTF

j_call: TRBJ1-1
cdr3_length: 15
v_call: TRBV6-5
d_call: TRBD1
clone_size: NA
cdr3_nt: TGTGCCAGCAGTCACCGGGACAGGGAAGTCACTGAAGCTTTCTTT
cdr3_aa: CASSHRDREVTEAFF

j_call: TRBJ2-1
cdr3_length: 17
v_call: TRBV9
d_call: TRBD1
clone_size: NA
cdr3_nt: TGTGCCAGCAGCGTAGACGGGGGACAGGGATATAACAATGAGCAGTTCTTC
cdr3_aa: CASSVDGGQGYNNEQFF

j_call: TRBJ2-1
cdr3_length: 14
v_call: TRBV7-9
d_call: NA
clone_size: NA
cdr3_nt: TGTGCCAGCAGCTTAGGGCAGTTTATTAATGAGCAGTTCTTC
cdr3_aa: CASSLGQFINEQFF

j_call: TRBJ2-1
cdr3_length: 14
v_call: TRBV5-6
d_call: TRBD2
clone_size: NA
cdr3_nt: TGTGCCAGCAGCTCCGGGACTAGCGTCAATGAGCAGTTCTTC
cdr3_aa: CASSSGTSVNEQFF